This passage covers 6 T cell receptor beta chains from one sample sequenced in a study of T-cell reconstitution after alpha-beta-depleted transplantation in children. A TCRbeta library incorporating unique molecular identifiers was prepared. TCRdb reprocessed the PCR reads with MiXCR, giving one entry per CDR3 protein. The sample includes about 500,000 distinct CDR3 sequences, about 30% of them seen just once. Source: PBMCs from the stem cell graft donor, taken from the stem cell graft. These receptor sequences come from a human donor who donated a stem cell graft to a child with aplastic anemia.

The CDR3: CASSYRRAAEAFF. In DNA, the CDR3 is TGTGCCAGTAGTTATAGGAGAGCCGCTGAAGCTTTCTTT. The chain joins TRBV19 to TRBJ1-1, with D uncertain. The CDR3 extends over 13 amino acids. Germline loops: CDR1 LNHDA, CDR2 SQIVND (reference sequence). Deletions cut 5 bases from V and 6 bases from J, with 13 bases between.

V and J are TRBV5-1 and TRBJ1-1, with TRBD1 matching over 7 bases. The germline CDR1 and CDR2 sequences are SGHRS and YFSETQ. V was clipped by 2 bases and J by 4 bases; unmatched bases: 5. CDR3 length: 14 residues. The CDR3 DNA reads TGCGCCAGCAGCTTCAGCAGGGGGGGCACTGAAGCTTTCTTT. Translation: CASSFSRGGTEAFF.

The chain combines TRBV12-3 or TRBV12-4 with TRBJ2-5; D gene unclear. V gave up 8 bases and J gave up 7 bases, with 20 bases separating them. The CDR3 is 14 residues long. The CDR3: CASGAHSKPGTQYF. The DNA of the CDR3 is TGTGCCAGCGGCGCTCATAGTAAACCGGGGACCCAGTACTTC.

This clonotype was recorded a few times. The chain uses TRBV29-1 and TRBJ2-3, with no clear D. In germline, CDR1 is SQVTM, CDR2 ANQGSEA. The CDR3 extends over 14 amino acids. Trimming removed 4 bases from V and 6 bases from J, with 17 bases in between. DNA of the CDR3: TGCAGCGTTGGGGGTAGCTTTGTCACGGATACGCAGTATTTT. Its protein is CSVGGSFVTDTQYF.

V usage is TRBV11-2 and J usage is TRBJ2-3, with TRBD2 matching 15 bases. In germline, CDR1 is SGHAT, CDR2 FQNNGV. The CDR3 has 17 residues. V trimming: 6 bases; J trimming: 1 base; junction bases outside the gene matches: 5. CDR3 protein: CASRRTSGREGTDTQYF. CDR3 sequence (DNA): TGTGCCAGCAGAAGGACTAGCGGGAGGGAAGGCACAGATACGCAGTATTTT.

The chain carries TRBV6-2 or TRBV6-3 and TRBJ2-7; 10 bases fit TRBD2. The CDR3 is made up of 15 amino acids. In germline, CDR1 is MNHEY, CDR2 SVGEGT. The CDR3 nucleotides are TGTGCCAGTAGTTACTCAGCGGGAGGGTCCTACGAGCAGTACGTC. This encodes CASSYSAGGSYEQYV.